These 2 T cell receptor beta chains share one sample of origin, sequenced in a study of blood T cell repertoires in COVID-19. The method was immunoSEQ multiplex PCR; TCRdb's version includes in-frame clones alone and lacks a portion of them. Of almost 70,000 clones listed, 79% are singletons. Input material: peripheral blood. The receptors originated from a man in his sixties with acute or convalescent COVID-19.

The V call is TRBV12-5, the J call TRBJ1-5; D gene unclear. Germline CDR1 and CDR2: LGHNT and FRNRAP. The CDR3 extends over 17 amino acids. Deletions cut 2 bases from V and 0 bases from J, with 14 bases between. CDR3 amino acids: CASGLNCMTRSNQPQHF. CDR3 in DNA: TGTGCTAGTGGTTTGAATTGCATGACTCGTAGCAATCAGCCCCAGCATTTT.

The chain links TRBV5-4 to TRBJ2-7; TRBD2 matches 9 bases. The V segment lost 2 bases and the J segment 4 bases; nucleotides outside the gene matches: 7. Per the germline V gene, CDR1 is SGHNT and CDR2 is YYREEE (reference sequence). This CDR3 is 15 amino acids long. CDR3 amino acids: CASSFPSSGDYEQYF. CDR3 DNA: TGTGCCAGCAGCTTCCCCTCTAGCGGGGATTACGAGCAGTACTTC.